Described below is a single TCR beta chain sequence and its context. Antigen specificity is unknown. The sample belongs to a study of blood T cells in healthy people across ages. Through a sample-barcoded 5' primer and a J-beta primer mix, a second PCR was run for about 6 to 11 cycles. Paired-end reads containing CDR3 totaled no fewer than 3 million for each sample. MiXCR, applied by TCRdb to the 5' RACE reads, yields one record per CDR3 protein. The sample has 650,000 to 900,000 distinct CDR3 sequences; around 68% are singletons. Study findings and constraints: Greater diversity and more naive CD4+ cells were seen in long-lived donors than in aged donors.

Deletions cut 3 bases from V and 5 bases from J, with 13 bases between. The germline V gene encodes CDR1 KGHSH and CDR2 LQKENI. The CDR3 spans 14 residues. The sequenced sample consisted of blood. The V gene is TRBV18, the J gene TRBJ1-1; D may be TRBD1 (5 bases). This clonotype was obtained from a man aged 25-45 years in good health. CDR3 amino acids: CASSPQGRRTEAFF. The CDR3 region has the DNA TGTGCCAGCTCACCCCAGGGACGGAGGACTGAAGCTTTCTTT.